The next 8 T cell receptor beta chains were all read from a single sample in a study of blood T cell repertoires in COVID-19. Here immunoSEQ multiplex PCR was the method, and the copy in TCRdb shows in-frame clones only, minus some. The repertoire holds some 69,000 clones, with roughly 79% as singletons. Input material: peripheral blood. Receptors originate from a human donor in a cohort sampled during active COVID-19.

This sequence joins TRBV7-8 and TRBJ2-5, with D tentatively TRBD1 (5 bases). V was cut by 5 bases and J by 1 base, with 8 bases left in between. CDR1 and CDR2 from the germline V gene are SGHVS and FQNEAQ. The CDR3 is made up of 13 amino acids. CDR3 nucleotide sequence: TGTGCCAGCAGCCTGACAGTCCAAGAGACCCAGTACTTC. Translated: CASSLTVQETQYF.

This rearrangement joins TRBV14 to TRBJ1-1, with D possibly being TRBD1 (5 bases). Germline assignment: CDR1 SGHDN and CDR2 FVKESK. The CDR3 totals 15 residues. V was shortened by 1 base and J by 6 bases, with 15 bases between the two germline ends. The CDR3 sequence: CASSQARNRGAEAFF. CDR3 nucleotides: TGTGCCAGCAGCCAAGCTCGCAACCGGGGGGCTGAAGCTTTCTTT. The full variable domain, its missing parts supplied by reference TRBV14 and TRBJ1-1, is EAGVTQFPSHSVIEKGQTVTLRCDPISGHDNLYWYRRVMGKEIKFLLHFVKESKQDESGMPNNRFLAERTGGTYSTLKVQPAELEDSGVYFCASSQARNRGAEAFFGQGTRLTVV.

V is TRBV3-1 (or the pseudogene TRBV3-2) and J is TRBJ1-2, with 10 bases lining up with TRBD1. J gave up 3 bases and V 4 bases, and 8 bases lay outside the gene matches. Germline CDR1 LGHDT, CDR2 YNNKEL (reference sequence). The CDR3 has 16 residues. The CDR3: CASSRRDRGFHYGYTF. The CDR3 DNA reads TGTGCCAGCAGCCGACGGGACAGGGGTTTCCACTATGGCTACACCTTC.

This CDR3 is CASRTGGTGELFF. The CDR3 bases are TGTGCCAGCAGGACAGGGGGCACCGGGGAGCTGTTTTTT. V gene TRBV12-3 or TRBV12-4 combines with J gene TRBJ2-2; 9 bases agree with TRBD1. Germline trimming cut 6 bases from V and 4 bases from J; bases unmatched to any gene: 0. The CDR3 is made up of 13 amino acids.

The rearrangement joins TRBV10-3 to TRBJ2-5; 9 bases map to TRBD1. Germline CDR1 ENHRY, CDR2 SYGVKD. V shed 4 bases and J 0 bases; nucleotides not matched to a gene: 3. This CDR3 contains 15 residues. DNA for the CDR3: TGTGCCATCAGTGGGGACAGGGACTACCAAGAGACCCAGTACTTC. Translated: CAISGDRDYQETQYF.

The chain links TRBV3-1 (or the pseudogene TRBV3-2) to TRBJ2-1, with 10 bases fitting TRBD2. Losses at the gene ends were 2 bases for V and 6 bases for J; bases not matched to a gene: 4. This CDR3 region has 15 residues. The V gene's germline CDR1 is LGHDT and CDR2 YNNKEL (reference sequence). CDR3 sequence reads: CASSQLAGVTNEQFF. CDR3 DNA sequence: TGTGCCAGCAGCCAACTAGCGGGAGTTACCAATGAGCAGTTCTTC.

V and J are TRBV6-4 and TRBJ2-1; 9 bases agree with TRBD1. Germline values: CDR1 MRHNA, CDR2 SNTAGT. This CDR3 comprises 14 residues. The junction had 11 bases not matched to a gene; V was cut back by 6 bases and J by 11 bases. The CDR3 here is CASSLRQGGNKQFF. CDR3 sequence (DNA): TGTGCCAGCAGCCTAAGACAGGGGGGGAATAAGCAGTTCTTC.

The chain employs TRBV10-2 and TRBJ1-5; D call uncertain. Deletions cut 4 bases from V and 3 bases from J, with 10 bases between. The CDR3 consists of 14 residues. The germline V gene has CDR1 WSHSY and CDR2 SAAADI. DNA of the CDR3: TGCGCCAGCAGTGTGTCCGAGATCAATCAGCCCCAGCATTTT. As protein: CASSVSEINQPQHF.